This TCR beta chain originates from a study of T-cell reconstitution after alpha-beta-depleted transplantation in children. This clonotype came up a few times. Researchers prepared the TCRbeta library using unique molecular identifiers, the study reports. TCRdb passed the PCR reads through MiXCR, listing each CDR3 protein once. The sample lists 330,000 or so distinct CDR3 sequences, about a tenth occurring once. This CDR3 is built from 13 residues. Germline-derived CDR1 and CDR2 are SGHTA and FQGNSA. The V end was cut by 5 bases, the J end by 3 bases, with 8 bases between. This chain links TRBV7-2 with TRBJ2-1; TRBD2 might be the D (5 bases). The sequence came from a human donor who donated a stem cell graft to a child with acute lymphoblastic leukemia. Sequencing used PBMCs from the stem cell graft donor, obtained from the stem cell graft. The CDR3 reads CASSRSDYNEQFF. CDR3 bases: TGTGCCAGCAGCCGTAGCGACTACAATGAGCAGTTCTTC.